Here is one T cell receptor beta chain with its context. The sample originates from a study of blood T cell repertoires in COVID-19. Background on the study: The United States, Italy and Spain provided the acute and convalescent COVID-19 samples. Sample material is recorded as cDNA or gDNA derived from T cells, B-cell-depleted T cells, or PBMCs.

The V gene's germline CDR1 is MGHDK and CDR2 SYGVNS. The CDR3 covers 13 residues. V dropped 4 bases and J dropped 6; count of bases not matched to a gene: 3. In the authors' methods: Reference gene primers were amplified, and this amplification served to estimate nucleated cell counts. Profiled with immunoSEQ multiplex PCR; TCRdb holds only in-frame clones, not every one. The V and J calls and clone size are taken from that table; D and trimming were inferred from the DNA. The sample contains about 130,000 clones, around 88% of which appear only once. The chain carries TRBV25-1 and TRBJ2-3; 8 bases agree with TRBD1. This clonotype was obtained from a man in his fifties or sixties with acute or convalescent COVID-19. Sequencing was carried out using peripheral blood. CDR3 nucleotide sequence: TGTGCCAGCAGTGGACAGGGGCGGGATACGCAGTATTTT. Amino acid sequence: CASSGQGRDTQYF.